This T cell receptor beta chain emerged from a study of blood T cells in healthy people across ages. Study-wide results and limits: No one knew whether donors had CMV, which possibly confounded expanded clonotype changes. There were more naive CD4+ cells and higher diversity in long-lived donors than in aged donors. Across the age range, TCR beta diversity per million T cells fell in a roughly linear way.

Primers used in a second PCR of about 6 to 12 cycles were a sample-barcoded 5' primer and a J-beta primer mix. Individual samples furnished no less than 2.5 million CDR3-containing paired-end reads apiece. In TCRdb, the 5' RACE reads were re-called with MiXCR into one record per CDR3 protein. Of 700,000 to 1,000,000 distinct CDR3 sequences listed, 40% to 50% are singletons. Note on this clonotype: Its target is not known.

Unmatched junction bases numbered 13, after V lost 3 bases and J lost 10 bases. The CDR3 loop spans 16 amino acids. The germline gives CDR1 MDHEN, CDR2 SYDVKM. The sequence derives from a man aged 55 to 70 in good health. The sequenced material came from blood. The chain links TRBV28 to TRBJ2-5, with 11 bases matching TRBD2. CDR3 in amino acids: CASSLATSGGLKIQYF. As DNA, the CDR3 is TGTGCCAGCAGTTTGGCAACTAGCGGGGGCTTGAAGATCCAGTACTTC.